The rows below give T cell receptor beta chains drawn from one sample of a study of post-analysis software for immune sequencing data. TCRdb passed the PCR reads through MiXCR, listing each CDR3 protein once. The table records some 700,000 distinct CDR3 sequences, approximately 59% of them present only once. The sequencing input was blood. All receptors come from a girl aged 2-15 years with multiple sclerosis. Each CDR3 is given with its conserved first and last residue. The D gene is left open where the match is weak. The size of a clone is reported for some rows only, either as once, few or many, or as a class for expanded clones.

clone_size cdr3_length j_call v_call d_call cdr3_nt cdr3_aa
- 13 TRBJ2-3 TRBV5-1 TRBD1 TGCGCCAGCAGGGGGACAGAGGAGGATACGCAGTATTTT CASRGTEEDTQYF
- 14 TRBJ1-1 TRBV11-2 - TGTGCCAGCAGCTGGGGGAGGGGGAACACTGAAGCTTTCTTT CASSWGRGNTEAFF
- 14 TRBJ2-3 TRBV10-3 - TGTGCCATGTCTACTAGCACCGGGGAAGATACGCAGTATTTT CAMSTSTGEDTQYF
few 15 TRBJ2-1 TRBV20-1 TRBD1 TGCAGTGCTAAGCCCGGGACAGGGTTCTACAATGAGCAGTTCTTC CSAKPGTGFYNEQFF
- 15 TRBJ2-3 TRBV7-2 - TGTGCCAGCAGCTTAGCCAGCGGGCCGTGGGATACGCAGTATTTT CASSLASGPWDTQYF
few 13 TRBJ1-1 TRBV2 - TGTGCCAGCAGTGGGACGGCGAACACTGAAGCTTTCTTT CASSGTANTEAFF
- 14 TRBJ2-3 TRBV5-1 - TGCGCCAGCAGCGGTCCTCCCCGGGGAGATACGCAGTATTTT CASSGPPRGDTQYF
few 17 TRBJ2-7 TRBV24-1 - TGTGCCACCAGTGATTTATCGTATCGTCCCCACTCCTACGAGCAGTACTTC CATSDLSYRPHSYEQYF
- 17 TRBJ1-2 TRBV6-6 TRBD1 TGTGCCAGCAGTTACTCGAAAGGCCCCGACAGGGGGGGAGGCTACACCTTC CASSYSKGPDRGGGYTF
- 13 TRBJ1-5 TRBV20-1 - TGCAGTGCTAGAGTCGGAAACAATCAGCCCCAGCATTTT CSARVGNNQPQHF